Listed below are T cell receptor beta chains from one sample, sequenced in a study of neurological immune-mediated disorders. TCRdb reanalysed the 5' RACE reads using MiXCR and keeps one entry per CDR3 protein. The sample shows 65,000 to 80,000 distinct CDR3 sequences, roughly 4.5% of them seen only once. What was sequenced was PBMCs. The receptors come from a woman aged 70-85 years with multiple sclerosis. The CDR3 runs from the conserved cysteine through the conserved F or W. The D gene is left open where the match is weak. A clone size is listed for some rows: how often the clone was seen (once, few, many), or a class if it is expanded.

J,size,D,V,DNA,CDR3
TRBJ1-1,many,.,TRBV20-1,TGCAGTGCTAGTCCCGGGGGCGGGTTCACTGAAGCTTTCTTT,CSASPGGGFTEAFF
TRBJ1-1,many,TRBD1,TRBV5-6,TGTGCCAGCAGTCAACCCCAGGGGGCATTAACTGAAGCTTTCTTT,CASSQPQGALTEAFF
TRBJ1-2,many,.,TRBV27,TGTGCCAGCAGAGAACGGGGGGACTATGGCTACACCTTC,CASRERGDYGYTF
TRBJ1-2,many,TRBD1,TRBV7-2,TGTGCCAGCAGTTTCGTTACACAGGGGGCACGGGGCTACACCTTC,CASSFVTQGARGYTF
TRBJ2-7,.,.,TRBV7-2,TGTGACAGCAGCCCTTTAAATGAGCAGTACTTC,CDSSPLNEQYF
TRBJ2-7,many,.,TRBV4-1,TGCGCCAGCAGCCAAGAGGGCAACTACTACGAGCAGTACTTC,CASSQEGNYYEQYF
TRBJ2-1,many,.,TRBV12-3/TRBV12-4,TGTGCCAGCAAAGGACAGAATTACAATGAGCAGTTCTTC,CASKGQNYNEQFF
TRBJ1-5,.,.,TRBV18,TGTGCCAGCTCACCTCCTACGGGAGGAGTTTATAATCAGCCCCAGCATTTT,CASSPPTGGVYNQPQHF
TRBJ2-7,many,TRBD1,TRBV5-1,TGCGCCAGCAGCTTAGGACAGGGCCACGAGCAGTACTTC,CASSLGQGHEQYF
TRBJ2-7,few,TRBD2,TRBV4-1,TGCGCCAGCAGCCAAGACTCTAGCGGGAGCTACGAGCAGTACTTC,CASSQDSSGSYEQYF
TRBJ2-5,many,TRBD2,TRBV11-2,TGTGCCAGCAGCTGGGGGACTAGTGTGGGTCGGGAGACCCAGTACTTC,CASSWGTSVGRETQYF
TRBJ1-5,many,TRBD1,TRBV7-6,TGTGCCAGCAGCTTACAGGGGGGCAATCAGCCCCAGCATTTT,CASSLQGGNQPQHF
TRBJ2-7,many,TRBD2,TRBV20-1,TGCAGTGCTAGGGTTAGCGGGAGTCCGACCTACGAGCAGTACTTC,CSARVSGSPTYEQYF
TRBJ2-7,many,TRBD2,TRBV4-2,TGTGCCAGCAGCATCGAGGCGGGAGACTACGAGCAGTACTTC,CASSIEAGDYEQYF
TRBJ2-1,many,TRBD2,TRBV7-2,TGTGCCAGCAGCTTAGGCGGGAGTAGGAATGAGCAGTTCTTC,CASSLGGSRNEQFF
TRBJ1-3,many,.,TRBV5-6,TGTGCCAGCAGTCGTATGGACACTGGAAACACCATATATTTT,CASSRMDTGNTIYF
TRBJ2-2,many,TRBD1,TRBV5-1,TGCGCCAGCAGCTTACAGGGGGCGAACACCGGGGAGCTGTTTTTT,CASSLQGANTGELFF
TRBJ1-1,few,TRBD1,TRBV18,TGTGCCAGCTCACGTAATCTTCTGGACAGGGTTGGTAGCACTGAAGCTTTCTTT,CASSRNLLDRVGSTEAFF
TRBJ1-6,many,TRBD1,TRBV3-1,TGTGCCAGCAGCCAACTATGGAGGGGGCCGGTTAATTCACCCCTCCACTTT,CASSQLWRGPVNSPLHF
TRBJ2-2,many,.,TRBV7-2,TGTGCCAGCAGGCGGGGGAACACCGGGGAGCTGTTTTTT,CASRRGNTGELFF
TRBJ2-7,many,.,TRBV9,TGTGCCAGCAGCGTAGGTGAAGCCCTCCTTGGCTACGAGCAGTACTTC,CASSVGEALLGYEQYF
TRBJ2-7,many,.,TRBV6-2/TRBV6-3,TGTGCCGGATCCTCCGGGACTCCCTATTACGAGCAGTACTTC,CAGSSGTPYYEQYF
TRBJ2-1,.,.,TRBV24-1,TGTGCCACCCTGGCTGAGCAGTTCTTC,CATLAEQFF
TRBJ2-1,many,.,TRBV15,TGTGCCACCAGCAGAGATCTCGGGGACAATGAGCAGTTCTTC,CATSRDLGDNEQFF
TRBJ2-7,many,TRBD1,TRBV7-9,TGTGCCAGCAGCTTAGGGGACAGGGTCTCCGAGCAGTACTTC,CASSLGDRVSEQYF
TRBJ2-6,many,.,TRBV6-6,TGTGCCAGCAGTTCGACTTTTCCAGGGGGGGGCTCTGGGGCCAACGTCCTGACTTTC,CASSSTFPGGGSGANVLTF
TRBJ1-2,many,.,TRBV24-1,TGTGCCACCAGTGATTTCCAGGGTGAGCGCTACACCTTC,CATSDFQGERYTF
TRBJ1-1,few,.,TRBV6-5,TGTGCCAGCGGTACAATGAACACTGAAGCTTTCTTT,CASGTMNTEAFF
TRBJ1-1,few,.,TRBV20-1,TGCAGTGCCAACATCGGCGGGGCAGCTTTCTTT,CSANIGGAAFF
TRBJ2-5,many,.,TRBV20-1,TGCAGTGCTAGAGTCAGACAGGGAGGAGAGACCCAGTACTTC,CSARVRQGGETQYF
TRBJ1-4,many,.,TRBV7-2,TGTGCCAGCAGCTTTCCCAGAAAACTGTTTTTT,CASSFPRKLFF
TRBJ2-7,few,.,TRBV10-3,TGTGCCAGCTCTGCGGCCTACGAGCAGTACTTC,CASSAAYEQYF
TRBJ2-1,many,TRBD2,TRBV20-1,TGCAGTGCTAAGGGAGACGCGGGAGGGGCCAATGAGCAGTTCTTC,CSAKGDAGGANEQFF
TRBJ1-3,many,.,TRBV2,TGTGCCAGCGGGGAGACAGCTCAGCACACCACATATTTT,CASGETAQHTTYF
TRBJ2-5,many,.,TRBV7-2,TGTGCCAGCAGCCGGGGAGACGGACAAGAGACCCAGTACTTC,CASSRGDGQETQYF
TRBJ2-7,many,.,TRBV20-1,TGCAGTGCTTACAACTTGGAGGCTAGCGCGGTGGCCTACGAGCAGTACTTC,CSAYNLEASAVAYEQYF
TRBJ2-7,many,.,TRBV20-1,TGCAGTGCTAGAGACTCGGGCACGCTCTACGAGCAGTACTTC,CSARDSGTLYEQYF
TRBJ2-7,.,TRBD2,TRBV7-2,TGTGCCAGCAGCTTAGGGTCGACTAGCGGGAGTGTGCAGTACTTC,CASSLGSTSGSVQYF
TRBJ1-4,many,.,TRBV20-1,TGCAGTGCTAAGAGGAATAATGAAAAACTGTTTTTT,CSAKRNNEKLFF
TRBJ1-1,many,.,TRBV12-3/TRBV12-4,TGTGCCAGCAGTTTTTCTGCGGTGTCATGGGGAGCTTTCTTT,CASSFSAVSWGAFF
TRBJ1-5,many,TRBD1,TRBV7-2,TGTGCCAGCAGCCTGACAGGGGGAGGTAATCAGCCCCAGCATTTT,CASSLTGGGNQPQHF
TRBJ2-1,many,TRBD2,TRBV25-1,TGTGCCAGCAGTTCACTAGCGAGCAATGAGCAGTTCTTC,CASSSLASNEQFF
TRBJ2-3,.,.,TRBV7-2,TGTGCCAGCAGCACCGGGGGAGATACGCAGTATTTT,CASSTGGDTQYF
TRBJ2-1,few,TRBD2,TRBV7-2,TGTGCCAGCAGCTTCCCGGGACTAGCGGGCCTCTACAATGAGCAGTTCTTC,CASSFPGLAGLYNEQFF
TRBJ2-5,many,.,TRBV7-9,TGTGCCACCTATCAAAGGGGTTCTGGGGAGACCCAGTACTTC,CATYQRGSGETQYF
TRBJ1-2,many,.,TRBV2,TGTGCCAGCTCTGGGGAGCGGGGCTACACCTTC,CASSGERGYTF
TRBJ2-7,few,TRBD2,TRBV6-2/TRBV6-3,TGTGCCAGCAGACCGCTAGCGGGAGTATCCGAGCAGTACTTC,CASRPLAGVSEQYF
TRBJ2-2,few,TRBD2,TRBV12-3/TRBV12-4,TGTGCCAGCAGTTTCAGCGGGAGCAGGTTCGGGGAGCTGTTTTTT,CASSFSGSRFGELFF
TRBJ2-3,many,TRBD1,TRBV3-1,TGTGCCAGCAGCCCTCGCTCGGGGACAGGGGCAGATACGCAGTATTTT,CASSPRSGTGADTQYF
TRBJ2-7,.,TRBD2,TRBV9,TGTGCCAGCAGCGCCTCTTGGGGGGGATCCTACGAGCAGTACTTC,CASSASWGGSYEQYF
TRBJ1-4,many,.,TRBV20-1,TGCAGTGCCGCGACGGCAACTAATGAAAAACTGTTTTTT,CSAATATNEKLFF
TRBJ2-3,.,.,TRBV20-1,TGCAGTGCTAGAGACCCTCTTTCTGGGGATACGCAGTATTTT,CSARDPLSGDTQYF
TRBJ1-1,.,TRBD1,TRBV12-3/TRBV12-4,TGTGCCAGCAGTTTCGGGACAGGGACTGAAGCTTTCTTT,CASSFGTGTEAFF
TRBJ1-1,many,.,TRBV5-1,TGCGCCAGCAGCTTGCCCCCTAATGGAGCTTTCTTT,CASSLPPNGAFF
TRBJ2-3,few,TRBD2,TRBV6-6,TGTGCCAGCTATCCGGGAGGGCGGGCAGATACGCAGTATTTT,CASYPGGRADTQYF